One and the same sample provided the 29 T cell receptor beta chains below, sequenced in a study of shared clonotypes between healthy human individuals. Sequencing used immunoSEQ multiplex PCR; TCRdb keeps in-frame clones, though not all of them. The profile covers 1,400,000 or so clones, with roughly 98.5% appearing a single time and over 0.3% taken by the ten largest. Material for sequencing was naive CD4+ T cells sorted from blood. Subset here: CD45RA+ positively selected. These receptors all stem from a man younger than 40 in good health.

The V call is TRBV27, the J call TRBJ2-2; 7 bases map to TRBD1. V lost 2 bases and J lost 2; bases outside the gene matches: 8. The CDR3 is made up of 17 amino acids. CDR1 is MNHEY and CDR2 is SMNVEV in the germline V gene (reference sequence). The CDR3 protein is CASSLRLQGINTGELFF. The CDR3 coding sequence is TGTGCCAGCAGTTTAAGATTACAGGGGATTAACACCGGGGAGCTGTTTTTT.

The chain has TRBV11-2 and TRBJ2-3; no clear D. This CDR3 is 14 amino acids long. Trimming shortened V by 1 base and J by 4 bases, and 9 bases separated the two germline ends. The germline V gene has CDR1 SGHAT and CDR2 FQNNGV. The CDR3 sequence: CASSLVGLADTQYF. The CDR3 nucleotides read TGTGCCAGCAGCTTAGTAGGTTTGGCAGATACGCAGTATTTT.

V usage is TRBV12-5 and J usage is TRBJ1-3; no clear D. Germline assignment: CDR1 LGHNT and CDR2 FRNRAP. The CDR3 length is 16 residues. V was clipped by 0 bases and J by 2 bases, with 11 bases between them. This chain's CDR3 is CASGLVRLDPGNTIYF. CDR3 coding DNA: TGTGCTAGTGGTTTGGTCCGCCTAGACCCTGGAAACACCATATATTTT.

This sequence joins TRBV4-3 and TRBJ2-3, with TRBD2 matching over 8 bases. The CDR3 consists of 17 residues. Germline V gene data show CDR1 as LGHNA and CDR2 as YSLEER. Trimming cost V 0 bases and J 0 bases; bases outside gene matches: 5. CDR3 in DNA: TGCGCCAGCAGCCAAGATGGGGGACTAGGAAGCACAGATACGCAGTATTTT. Its translation: CASSQDGGLGSTDTQYF.

This rearrangement joins TRBV2 to TRBJ1-3; D is perhaps TRBD1 (5 bases). CDR1 and CDR2 from the germline V gene are SNHLY and FYNNEI. The V end was cut by 8 bases, the J end by 0 bases, with 11 bases between. CDR3 size: 14 residues. In DNA, the CDR3 is TGTGCCAGCGGGGGTATCTCCTCTGGAAACACCATATATTTT. Protein: CASGGISSGNTIYF.

This chain joins TRBV29-1 and TRBJ2-7, with 7 positions matching TRBD2. With 7 bases clipped from V and 4 bases from J, the junction kept 7 bases outside the gene matches. The germline V gene has CDR1 SQVTM and CDR2 ANQGSEA. The CDR3 is 12 amino acids. As DNA, the CDR3 is TGCAGCGCGGGGGGAGCTGGGTACGAGCAGTACTTC. Translating gives CSAGGAGYEQYF.

With regard to this clone: This CDR3 is also generated by other DNA sequences in the sample. V usage is TRBV9 and J usage is TRBJ2-3; 7 nucleotides align to TRBD2. The V segment lost 0 bases and the J segment 3 bases; nucleotides outside the gene matches: 7. This CDR3 is 16 amino acids long. Germline V CDR1 and CDR2: SGDLS, YYNGEE. The CDR3 loop reads CASSVGGGRGTDTQYF. In DNA, the CDR3 is TGTGCCAGCAGCGTAGGGGGCGGGAGAGGTACAGATACGCAGTATTTT.

The chain recombines TRBV6-6 with TRBJ1-4; no clear D gene. V was trimmed by 0 bases and J by 8 bases, leaving 13 bases between them. The germline gives CDR1 MNHNY, CDR2 SVGAGI (reference sequence). This CDR3 comprises 15 residues. CDR3 region: CASSYSPNAREKLFF. The CDR3 nucleotides read TGTGCCAGCAGTTACTCGCCCAATGCGAGGGAAAAACTGTTTTTT.

The CDR3 here is CAISESGTGGHEQYF. The CDR3 bases are TGTGCCATCAGTGAGTCGGGGACAGGGGGACATGAGCAGTACTTC. The V gene is TRBV10-3, the J gene TRBJ2-7; 11 bases line up with TRBD1. The CDR3 is made up of 15 amino acids. Germline CDR1 reads ENHRY; CDR2 reads SYGVKD. With 0 bases clipped from V and 7 bases from J, the junction kept 5 bases outside the gene matches.

The V and J genes are TRBV11-2 and TRBJ2-4; TRBD2 matches 7 bases. Trimming at V came to 3 bases and at J to 9 bases, leaving 8 bases not matched to a gene. Germline V gene lookup returns CDR1 SGHAT and CDR2 FQNNGV. The CDR3 consists of 14 residues. CDR3 region: CASSFGGGLGIQYF. DNA for the CDR3: TGTGCCAGCAGCTTCGGGGGAGGGCTTGGCATTCAGTACTTC.

CDR3 bases: TGTGCCAGCAGTGACTCGTGGGGGAGATCGGGACACCATGAGCAGTTCTTC. Its translation: CASSDSWGRSGHHEQFF. This chain links TRBV6-4 with TRBJ2-1; D is perhaps TRBD1 (6 bases). V dropped 0 bases and J dropped 8 bases, with 20 bases sitting between them. The CDR3 length is 17 residues. In germline, CDR1 is MRHNA, CDR2 SNTAGT.

The chain is built from TRBV27 and TRBJ1-3; D is possibly TRBD1 (6 bases). The CDR3 totals 15 residues. Trimming cost V 6 bases and J 0 bases, with 12 bases left between them. CDR1 is MNHEY and CDR2 is SMNVEV in the germline V gene (reference sequence). CDR3 in amino acids: CASSRGTHSGNTIYF. Here the CDR3 DNA reads TGTGCCAGCAGCAGGGGAACACACTCTGGAAACACCATATATTTT.

This chain links TRBV18 with TRBJ2-1, with TRBD2 identical over 10 bases. This CDR3 has 15 amino acids. Germline V gene lookup returns CDR1 KGHSH and CDR2 LQKENI. Unmatched junction bases numbered 12, after V lost 2 bases and J lost 14 bases. CDR3 DNA sequence: TGTGCCAGCTCACCAACGTCCCAGCGGGAGGGGTTCGAGTTCTTC. Encoded protein: CASSPTSQREGFEFF.

The CDR3 here is CASSSPSGSVNEQFF. DNA for the CDR3: TGTGCCAGCAGCTCGCCTAGCGGGAGTGTAAATGAGCAGTTCTTC. The chain couples TRBV5-4 to TRBJ2-1, with 10 bases fitting TRBD2. Germline lookup yields CDR1 SGHNT and CDR2 YYREEE (reference sequence). This CDR3 region has 15 residues. Trimming cost V 3 bases and J 7 bases; bases outside gene matches: 7.

The chain recombines TRBV5-1 with TRBJ2-2; possibly TRBD1 for D (5 bases). The CDR3 extends over 15 amino acids. Deletions cut 1 base from V and 3 bases from J, with 10 bases between. Germline V gives CDR1 SGHRS, CDR2 YFSETQ. The CDR3 reads CASSLIGVHTGELFF. Written as DNA, the CDR3 is TGCGCCAGCAGCTTGATAGGGGTCCACACCGGGGAGCTGTTTTTT.

The gene calls are TRBV28 and TRBJ2-7, with 10 nucleotides matching TRBD2. This CDR3 region has 14 residues. J was trimmed by 7 bases and V by 3 bases; bases with no gene match: 6. Germline CDR1 MDHEN, CDR2 SYDVKM. The CDR3 reads CASSLVLAGREQYF. The CDR3 DNA reads TGTGCCAGCAGTTTGGTACTAGCGGGAAGGGAGCAGTACTTC.

The CDR3 DNA follows: TGTGCCAGCAGTTTATTCCAGGGGGCCTATGGCTACACCTTC. It translates to CASSLFQGAYGYTF. The V call is TRBV28, the J call TRBJ1-2; 8 bases map to TRBD1. The germline V gene encodes CDR1 MDHEN and CDR2 SYDVKM. The CDR3 extends over 14 amino acids. V was pared by 1 base and J by 4 bases, with 2 bases of the junction left unmatched.

The chain uses TRBV4-3 and TRBJ2-7; D is unclear. Germline CDR1 reads LGHNA; CDR2 reads YSLEER. V dropped 0 bases and J dropped 2 bases, with 14 bases sitting between them. The CDR3 totals 16 residues. This CDR3 is CASSQDLGRRTYEQYF. The CDR3 nucleotides read TGCGCCAGCAGCCAAGATTTGGGCAGGAGAACCTACGAGCAGTACTTC.

V usage is TRBV5-1 and J usage is TRBJ1-4; D is ambiguous. Trimming removed 0 bases from V and 0 bases from J, with 6 bases in between. Germline assignment: CDR1 SGHRS and CDR2 YFSETQ. The CDR3 has 15 amino acids. CDR3 in amino acids: CASSLAATTNEKLFF. CDR3 DNA: TGCGCCAGCAGCTTGGCCGCGACAACTAATGAAAAACTGTTTTTT.

The rearrangement uses TRBV18 and TRBJ2-7, with unresolved D. This CDR3 has 17 amino acids. CDR1 is KGHSH and CDR2 is LQKENI in the germline V gene. The V and J ends lost 3 bases and 0 bases respectively, with 18 bases between them. CDR3 residues: CASSPPFLKEDSYEQYF. Written as DNA, the CDR3 is TGTGCCAGCTCACCCCCGTTTCTAAAGGAAGACTCCTACGAGCAGTACTTC.

This chain links TRBV28 with TRBJ2-7; the match to TRBD2 covers 9 bases. V lost 0 bases to trimming and J lost 2 bases; unmatched junction nucleotides: 8. Germline assignment: CDR1 MDHEN and CDR2 SYDVKM. CDR3 length: 17 residues. The DNA for the CDR3 is TGTGCCAGCAGTTTATGGCAGCTAGCGGGAAAGACCTACGAGCAGTACTTC. Translating gives CASSLWQLAGKTYEQYF.

This rearrangement joins TRBV9 to TRBJ1-3; D perhaps matches TRBD1 (6 bases). Per germline, CDR1 SGDLS and CDR2 YYNGEE. This CDR3 is built from 17 residues. V was pared by 0 bases and J by 0 bases, with 13 bases between. This CDR3 is CASSVGGQRPSGNTIYF. DNA for the CDR3: TGTGCCAGCAGCGTAGGCGGACAGCGTCCCTCTGGAAACACCATATATTTT.

V is TRBV28 and J is TRBJ2-2; 10 bases line up with TRBD2. The V gene's germline CDR1 is MDHEN and CDR2 SYDVKM. V was clipped by 3 bases and J by 8 bases; unmatched bases: 6. CDR3 length equals 15 residues. CDR3 bases: TGTGCCAGCAGTTTGCTAGCGGGAGTAGGAGGGGAGCTGTTTTTT. Its protein is CASSLLAGVGGELFF.

The rearrangement joins TRBV5-1 to TRBJ2-7; D is possibly TRBD1 or TRBD2 (6 bases each). Trimming removed 4 bases from V and 7 bases from J, with 24 bases in between. The germline V gene has CDR1 SGHRS and CDR2 YFSETQ. This CDR3 is 16 amino acids long. CDR3 in DNA: TGCGCCAGCAGCGGGAGCCGGGGGCCGCTGTCTAAGGAGCAGTACTTC. Amino acid sequence: CASSGSRGPLSKEQYF.

The chain couples TRBV7-2 to TRBJ2-3; 8 bases agree with TRBD2. V shed 4 bases, J shed 0 bases, and the junction held 0 bases outside the gene matches. The CDR3 covers 14 residues. Germline loops: CDR1 SGHTA, CDR2 FQGNSA. CDR3 protein: CASSSSGSTDTQYF. As DNA, the CDR3 is TGTGCCAGCAGCTCTAGCGGGAGCACAGATACGCAGTATTTT.

The chain uses TRBV9 and TRBJ2-5; 11 positions agree with TRBD2. This CDR3 has 14 amino acids. The V gene's germline CDR1 is SGDLS and CDR2 YYNGEE. The V and J ends lost 4 bases and 5 bases, in that order; junction bases with no gene match: 4. CDR3 residues: CASSKTSGTETQYF. CDR3 DNA sequence: TGTGCCAGCAGCAAGACTAGCGGGACTGAGACCCAGTACTTC.

This CDR3 reads CASSLQAPFLYGYTF. DNA for the CDR3: TGTGCCAGCAGCCTACAGGCGCCCTTTCTCTATGGCTACACCTTC. This sequence joins TRBV14 and TRBJ1-2; possibly TRBD1 for D (5 bases). This CDR3 contains 15 residues. CDR1 is SGHDN, CDR2 FVKESK, per germline. The ends were cut back, 4 bases at V and 4 bases at J, with 16 bases in the middle.

The count of this clone is one. The rearrangement joins TRBV9 to TRBJ1-4; D not resolved. Germline V CDR1 and CDR2: SGDLS, YYNGEE. The V and J ends lost 4 bases and 10 bases respectively, with 20 bases between them. The CDR3 runs to 15 residues. CDR3 in amino acids: CASSPEVGLGRKLFF. The CDR3 bases are TGTGCCAGCAGCCCTGAGGTAGGACTGGGCCGAAAACTGTTTTTT.

The chain couples TRBV28 to TRBJ2-7, with D possibly matching TRBD2 (6 bases). The V gene's germline CDR1 is MDHEN and CDR2 SYDVKM. With 8 bases removed from V and 0 bases from J, the gap between germline ends came to 8 bases. The CDR3 is 12 amino acids. The CDR3 bases are TGTGCCAGCCGGGACTTCTCCTACGAGCAGTACTTC. Its protein product is CASRDFSYEQYF. The whole variable domain, remainder taken from reference TRBV28 and TRBJ2-7, is DVKVTQSSRYLVKRTGEKVFLECVQDMDHENMFWYRQDPGLGLRLIYFSYDVKMKEKGDIPEGYSVSREKKERFSLILESASTNQTSMYLCASRDFSYEQYFGPGTRLTVT.